This TCR beta chain was obtained from a study of somatic mutations in cytotoxic T cells in rheumatoid arthritis. Study overall: Some V beta antibody-stained T-cell populations were flow-sorted at nearly 100% purity, including V beta1+ cells sequenced for TCRB. Study outcomes and limitations: Per patient, the largest CD8+ clone was found to exceed 20% of CD8+ cells in about an eighth of the roughly 65 cases. Clonality measured in CD8+ T cells did not differ significantly between rheumatoid arthritis patients and age-matched healthy controls. Clonality of CD8+ cells rose with age in rheumatoid arthritis patients but not healthy controls.

Produced via immunoSEQ multiplex PCR; TCRdb's table is partial and in-frame only. The sample includes 8,500 to 11,000 clones, 81% of them seen just once. On this clone itself: Its antigen is currently unknown.

This CDR3 has 12 residues. CDR1 is MNHEY and CDR2 is SVGAGI in the germline V gene. Between the trimmed V and J ends, which lost 8 bases and 2 bases, there was a span of 10 bases. The specimen was CD8+ T cells sorted from blood. The rearrangement links TRBV6-5 to TRBJ2-7; D unclear. The receptor was derived from a woman aged 50 to 60 in good health. The CDR3 region has the DNA TGTGCCAGCGGTCTAGACGCCTACGAGCAGTACTTC. Its protein is CASGLDAYEQYF.